This T cell receptor beta chain is from a study of early T cells in non-severe SARS-CoV-2 infection. Study information: Alpha and beta chains were unpaired, from unsorted whole-blood bulk RNA. Study-wide results and limits: Lookups in VDJdb leaned toward anti-spike CD8 responses and missed private and CD4 specificities.

Attachment of unique molecular identifiers to individual cDNA molecules was performed. TCRdb processed the 5' RACE reads anew with MiXCR; each CDR3 protein has one entry. The sample shows around 70,000 distinct CDR3 sequences, around 9.9% of them seen only once. Regarding this clonotype: What it binds is not known. This may stem from a read error, because a much larger clone lies one nucleotide away.

The sequencing sample was made of whole blood. The sequence was collected from an adult who was a healthcare worker with PCR-confirmed SARS-CoV-2 infection or an uninfected control (not recorded which).

The CDR3 sequence: CASGVRGLETQYF. DNA for the CDR3: TGCGCCAGCGGCGTCAGGGGATTAGAGACCCAGTACTTC. The gene calls are TRBV4-3 and TRBJ2-5, with D possibly being TRBD1 (6 bases). The CDR3 spans 13 residues. Germline V gene data show CDR1 as LGHNA and CDR2 as YSLEER. V gave up 8 bases and J gave up 4 bases, with 14 bases separating them.